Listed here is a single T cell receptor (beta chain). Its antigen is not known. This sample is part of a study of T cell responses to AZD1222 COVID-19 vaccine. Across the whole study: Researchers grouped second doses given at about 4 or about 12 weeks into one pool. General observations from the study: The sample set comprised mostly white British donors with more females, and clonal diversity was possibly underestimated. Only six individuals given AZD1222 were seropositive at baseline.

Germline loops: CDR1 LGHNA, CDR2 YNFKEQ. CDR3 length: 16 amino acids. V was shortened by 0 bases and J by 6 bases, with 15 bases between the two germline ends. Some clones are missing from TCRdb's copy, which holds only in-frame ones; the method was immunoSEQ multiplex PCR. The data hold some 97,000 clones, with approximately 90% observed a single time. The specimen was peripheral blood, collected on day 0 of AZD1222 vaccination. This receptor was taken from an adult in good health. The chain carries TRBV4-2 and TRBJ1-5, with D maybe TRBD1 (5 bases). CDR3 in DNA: TGTGCCAGCAGCCAAGATCTTGGCCAGGGAGGTCAGCCCCAGCATTTT. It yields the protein CASSQDLGQGGQPQHF.